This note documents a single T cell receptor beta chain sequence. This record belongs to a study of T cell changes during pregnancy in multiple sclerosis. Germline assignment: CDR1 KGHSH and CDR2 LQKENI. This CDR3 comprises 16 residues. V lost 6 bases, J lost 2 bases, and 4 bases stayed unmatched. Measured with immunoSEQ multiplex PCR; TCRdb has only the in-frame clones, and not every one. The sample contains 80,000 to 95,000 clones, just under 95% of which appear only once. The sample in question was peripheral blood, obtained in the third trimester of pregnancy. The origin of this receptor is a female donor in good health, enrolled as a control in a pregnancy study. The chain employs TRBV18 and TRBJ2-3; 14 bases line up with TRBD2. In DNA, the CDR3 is TGTGCCAGCTCTCAGACTAGCGGGAGGGCCACAGATACGCAGTATTTT. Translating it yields CASSQTSGRATDTQYF.